A selection of T cell receptor beta chains follows, all from one sample in a study of control samples from healthy donors and cancer patients. Profiling relied on immunoSEQ multiplex PCR, and the TCRdb table lists in-frame clones only, not all of them. The sample has 120,000 to 150,000 clones, 80% to 95% seen once. The sequenced sample consisted of blood. All receptors derive from a young man in good health. CDR3s include the opening cysteine and the closing phenylalanine or tryptophan. The D gene is left open where the match is weak. Clone size is not always given. Where it is, it says once, few, many or a class for expanded clones.

D gene,J gene,clone size,V gene,CDR3 DNA,CDR3 protein
NA,TRBJ2-1,NA,TRBV9,TGTGCCAGCAGCGTAGATGGGTCTTGGGAGGATGAGCAGTTCTTC,CASSVDGSWEDEQFF
NA,TRBJ1-5,NA,TRBV6-6,TGTGCCAGCACTACTCAGGGATATCAGCCCCAGCATTTT,CASTTQGYQPQHF
TRBD1,TRBJ1-2,NA,TRBV5-1,TGCGCCAGCAGCCTACCCGGGACAGGGGATGGCTACACCTTC,CASSLPGTGDGYTF
NA,TRBJ1-1,NA,TRBV6-6,TGTGCCAGCAGTTACGATGGTGGGAGGATGAACACTGAAGCTTTCTTT,CASSYDGGRMNTEAFF
TRBD1,TRBJ2-5,few,TRBV27,TGTGCCAGCAGTCCCGACAGGGGAAGTATGTTGGCCCAGTACTTC,CASSPDRGSMLAQYF
NA,TRBJ1-5,few,TRBV19,TGTGCCAGTAGTACCCGCCGGGAGTACGGCAATCAGCCCCAGCATTTT,CASSTRREYGNQPQHF
NA,TRBJ1-1,NA,TRBV4-2,TGTGCCAGCAGCCAAGAGGCCGGCGACATGAACACTGAAGCTTTCTTT,CASSQEAGDMNTEAFF
NA,TRBJ2-2,NA,TRBV7-3,TGTGCCAGCAGCTTATTCGCGAACACCGGGGAGCTGTTTTTT,CASSLFANTGELFF
NA,TRBJ1-1,NA,TRBV29-1,TGCAGCGTTGCACGGCGGAACACTGAAGCTTTCTTT,CSVARRNTEAFF
NA,TRBJ2-5,NA,TRBV12-3/TRBV12-4,TGTGCCAGCAGTCCAAAGTTCACCCAGTACTTC,CASSPKFTQYF
NA,TRBJ1-5,NA,TRBV6-1,TGTGCCAGCAGTGAACTAGGGCTTGGGGGCAATCAGCCCCAGCATTTT,CASSELGLGGNQPQHF
NA,TRBJ2-3,NA,TRBV3-1/TRBV3-2,TGTGCCAGCAGCTCACCCCTAGAGAGGGATACGCAGTATTTT,CASSSPLERDTQYF
TRBD1,TRBJ1-1,once,TRBV25-1,TGTGCCAGCAGTGTCGATATGGACAGGGGGCAGAACACTGAAGCTTTCTTT,CASSVDMDRGQNTEAFF
TRBD1,TRBJ2-1,once,TRBV12-5,TGTGCTAGTGGGCCAGGAAGGACAGGCTTAAACAATGAGCAGTTCTTC,CASGPGRTGLNNEQFF
TRBD1,TRBJ1-2,NA,TRBV5-5,TGTGCCAGCAGCGCTTCATCCGGGACAGGGGCGCCTGGCTACACCTTC,CASSASSGTGAPGYTF
TRBD1,TRBJ2-3,NA,TRBV19,TGTGCCAGTAGTAGGGGGAGAGGGGGCCTGAGCACAGATACGCAGTATTTT,CASSRGRGGLSTDTQYF
NA,TRBJ2-2,NA,TRBV4-1,TGCGCCAGCAGATCCGGGGAGCTGTTTTTT,CASRSGELFF
TRBD1,TRBJ2-7,NA,TRBV5-1,TGCGCCAGCGGACAGGGCTCGTCGGGGGAGCAGTACTTC,CASGQGSSGEQYF
TRBD2,TRBJ2-1,NA,TRBV5-1,TGCGCCAGCAGCTTGGAAATAGCGGGGACTTTCAATGAGCAGTTCTTC,CASSLEIAGTFNEQFF
NA,TRBJ2-3,NA,TRBV9,TGTGCCAGCAGCTCCCGGCCCGGGGGGCAAGATACGCAGTATTTT,CASSSRPGGQDTQYF
TRBD2,TRBJ2-3,NA,TRBV4-2,TGTGCCAGCTCCGGGGGGTTCAACACAGATACGCAGTATTTT,CASSGGFNTDTQYF
NA,TRBJ2-3,NA,TRBV20-1,TGCAGTGCAAGTGGGCGGGCCAGCACAGATACGCAGTATTTT,CSASGRASTDTQYF
TRBD2,TRBJ2-5,NA,TRBV4-1,TGCGCCAGCAGCCAAGCGATCCCGTCGACTAGCGGGAGTGAAGAGACCCAGTACTTC,CASSQAIPSTSGSEETQYF
NA,TRBJ1-1,NA,TRBV7-3,TGTGCCAGCAGCTTAATGAATGTAGAAGCTTTCTTT,CASSLMNVEAFF
NA,TRBJ2-5,NA,TRBV24-1,TGTGCCACCAGTGACTCCAGTCGAGGGGAGACCCAGTACTTC,CATSDSSRGETQYF
TRBD2,TRBJ2-7,NA,TRBV27,TGTGCCACCCTAGGGACTAGCGGTTACGAGCAGTACTTC,CATLGTSGYEQYF
TRBD1,TRBJ1-3,NA,TRBV6-5,TGTGCCAGCAGTCGGGACAGCCCCTCTGGAAACACCATATATTTT,CASSRDSPSGNTIYF
NA,TRBJ2-7,NA,TRBV4-1,TGCGCCAGCAGCCAAGTTGGGGGTAGCTCCTACGAGCAGTACTTC,CASSQVGGSSYEQYF
NA,TRBJ2-5,once,TRBV5-1,TGCGCCAGCAGCTTGGGGCACGGGGAGACCCAGTACTTC,CASSLGHGETQYF
NA,TRBJ1-1,NA,TRBV30,TGTGCCTGGAGGAACATCATAGGTACACAGCTTGCTGAAGCTTTCTTT,CAWRNIIGTQLAEAFF
NA,TRBJ1-1,NA,TRBV29-1,TGCAGCCCTTGGTATGTCACTGAAGCTTTCTTT,CSPWYVTEAFF
NA,TRBJ1-1,NA,TRBV5-6,TGTGCCAGCAGCTTGACGGACGTCACTGAAGCTTTCTTT,CASSLTDVTEAFF
NA,TRBJ1-3,NA,TRBV30,TGTGCCTGGAGTGATGGGGGAACCTGGGTAGTAACTGGAAACACCATATATTTT,CAWSDGGTWVVTGNTIYF
NA,TRBJ1-5,NA,TRBV14,TGTGCCAGCAGCCAAAAAGGAGATAGCAATCAGCCCCAGCATTTT,CASSQKGDSNQPQHF
NA,TRBJ2-3,NA,TRBV4-1,TGCGCCAGCAGCTTTCCACAGACCACCGCGGGAATCACAGATACGCAGTATTTT,CASSFPQTTAGITDTQYF
NA,TRBJ2-2,NA,TRBV7-9,TGTGCCAGCAGCTTAGGAAGAACCCCCGGGGAGCTGTTTTTT,CASSLGRTPGELFF
NA,TRBJ1-1,NA,TRBV11-3,TGTGCCAGCAGCTTAGTGGCGAGCACTGAAGCTTTCTTT,CASSLVASTEAFF
TRBD1,TRBJ1-1,NA,TRBV6-1,TGTGCCAGCAGTGAATGGGACAGGGTTTTTCCATCTAAAAACACTGAAGCTTTCTTT,CASSEWDRVFPSKNTEAFF
NA,TRBJ1-5,NA,TRBV29-1,TGCAGCGTTGCGGACCACCATAGCAATCAGCCCCAGCATTTT,CSVADHHSNQPQHF
TRBD1,TRBJ1-2,NA,TRBV6-5,TGTGCCAGCAGTTATGGGACAGGGTTCTTTGGCTACACCTTC,CASSYGTGFFGYTF
NA,TRBJ1-4,NA,TRBV4-2,TGTGCCAGCAGCCTAAACCAGTGGGGTGGGGAAAAACTGTTTTTT,CASSLNQWGGEKLFF
NA,TRBJ2-7,NA,TRBV7-8,TGTGCCAGCAGCTTAGCGCCGGGACTGACCTACGAGCAGTACTTC,CASSLAPGLTYEQYF
TRBD2,TRBJ2-3,NA,TRBV7-2,TGTGCCAGCAGCGGCCCGGGACTAGCGGAGTCCCCTTACACAGATACGCAGTATTTT,CASSGPGLAESPYTDTQYF
NA,TRBJ2-7,NA,TRBV1,TGCACCAGCAGCCAAGAACCCCCGGTTCTAGGGGGCTGCGAGCAGTACTTC,CTSSQEPPVLGGCEQYF
NA,TRBJ1-6,NA,TRBV28,TGTGCCAGCCGGCCGACCCTTGGGAATTCACCCCTCCACTTT,CASRPTLGNSPLHF
NA,TRBJ2-2,NA,TRBV5-6,TGTGCCAGCAGCTTGGACCCTACAGGGTATGCCGGGGAGCTGTTTTTT,CASSLDPTGYAGELFF
NA,TRBJ1-1,NA,TRBV30,TGTGCCTGGTCGAAAGAGACAGTGAACACTGAAGCTTTCTTT,CAWSKETVNTEAFF
TRBD1,TRBJ2-5,NA,TRBV18,TGTGCCACAGAAGTGGGACAGGGCGCGGGGACCCAGTACTTC,CATEVGQGAGTQYF
TRBD1,TRBJ2-7,NA,TRBV7-8,TGTGCCAGCAGCTTAGGGACAGGGGCAAGAGAGCAGTACTTC,CASSLGTGAREQYF
NA,TRBJ2-1,NA,TRBV6-5,TGTGCCAGCAGGGGGGCTAGCGGAATCTACAATGAGCAGTTCTTC,CASRGASGIYNEQFF
NA,TRBJ2-7,NA,TRBV5-5,TGTGCCAGCAGCTTGTACTCGAAAGTCTACGAGCAGTACTTC,CASSLYSKVYEQYF
TRBD1,TRBJ2-3,NA,TRBV30,TGTGCCTGGAGTGTAGGGGCAGGGGGCTTCACAGATACGCAGTATTTT,CAWSVGAGGFTDTQYF
TRBD2,TRBJ2-7,many,TRBV7-9,TGTGCCAGCAGCTTAGCAGTGGGACTAGCGGGAGGGTCGGGCGAGCAGTACTTC,CASSLAVGLAGGSGEQYF
TRBD2,TRBJ2-3,NA,TRBV5-4,TGTGCCAGCAGCTTCGGGACTAGCGGATACACAGATACGCAGTATTTT,CASSFGTSGYTDTQYF
TRBD1,TRBJ2-1,NA,TRBV9,TGTGCCAGCAGCGCGGGACAGGGCTCCTACAATGAGCAGTTCTTC,CASSAGQGSYNEQFF